Below, 19 T cell receptor beta chains from the same sample are listed, as sequenced in a study of identical twins. TCRdb reprocessed the 5' RACE reads via MiXCR and lists one record per CDR3 protein. Among just over 500,000 distinct CDR3 sequences listed, 22% were seen once. These sequences were also reported in another study, on T cells expressing NK-cell markers.

The sample consisted of CD4+ T cells sorted from blood. These receptors were taken from a woman aged 18-29 years in good health.

J is TRBJ2-3 and V is TRBV27; 9 bases align to TRBD2. The CDR3 covers 15 residues. Trimming took 5 bases from V and 2 from J; bases not matched to a gene: 5. Germline CDR1 reads MNHEY; CDR2 reads SMNVEV (reference sequence). The CDR3 loop reads CASSRLADPTDTQYF. The CDR3 nucleotides read TGTGCCAGCAGTCGACTAGCGGACCCCACAGATACGCAGTATTTT.

V is TRBV7-8 and J is TRBJ2-5; maybe TRBD2 (7 bases). Germline V gene sequence: CDR1 SGHVS, CDR2 FQNEAQ. This CDR3 spans 13 amino acids. The germline V and J ends were trimmed by 7 bases and 3 bases, with 12 bases remaining between them. CDR3 amino acids: CASNEGGEETQYF. The CDR3 DNA is TGTGCCAGCAACGAAGGGGGGGAAGAGACCCAGTACTTC.

V usage is TRBV12-5 and J usage is TRBJ2-3, with a possible D match to TRBD2 (7 bases). Trimming stripped 8 bases from V and 1 base from J, with 19 bases between. The germline gives CDR1 LGHNT, CDR2 FRNRAP. The CDR3 runs to 16 residues. The CDR3 sequence: CASSGGPGRRTDTQYF. The DNA for the CDR3 is TGTGCTAGTTCCGGGGGGCCGGGACGACGCACAGATACGCAGTATTTT.

This sequence joins TRBV7-2 and TRBJ1-2, with D unclear. Germline V lookup: CDR1 SGHTA, CDR2 FQGNSA. This CDR3 region has 15 residues. V was pared by 5 bases and J by 2 bases, with 15 bases between. CDR3 protein: CASSQDLGGNYGYTF. The CDR3 DNA follows: TGTGCCAGCAGCCAGGACTTAGGAGGGAACTATGGCTACACCTTC.

The CDR3 is CSARAGIAGAPETQYF. For the CDR3, the DNA is TGCAGTGCTAGAGCGGGAATAGCGGGAGCCCCAGAGACCCAGTACTTC. V and J are TRBV20-1 and TRBJ2-5, with 9 bases that match TRBD2. Trimming cost V 1 base and J 4 bases; bases outside gene matches: 10. Germline V gene data show CDR1 as DFQATT and CDR2 as SNEGSKA (reference sequence). This CDR3 spans 16 amino acids.

Many counts were recorded for this clonotype. CDR3 residues: CASSLPPGQGGYTF. The DNA of the CDR3 is TGTGCCAGCAGCTTACCACCGGGACAGGGGGGCTACACCTTC. The chain combines TRBV7-2 with TRBJ1-2, with TRBD1 matching 10 bases. The germline V gene has CDR1 SGHTA and CDR2 FQGNSA. The V and J ends lost 2 bases and 8 bases, in that order; junction bases with no gene match: 5. The CDR3 sequence is 14 residues long.

In this sample, this clonotype turned up many times. V is TRBV12-3 or TRBV12-4 and J is TRBJ2-3; D perhaps matches TRBD2 (5 bases). CDR3 size: 15 residues. Trimming took off 2 bases at V and 2 bases at J, with 11 bases between the two ends. Here the CDR3 reads CASSLRGAPTDTQYF. CDR3 coding DNA: TGTGCCAGCAGTTTACGGGGTGCTCCCACAGATACGCAGTATTTT.

There are many counts of this clonotype. The V gene is TRBV20-1, the J gene TRBJ2-1; possible D gene TRBD2, 6 bases. Looked up from germline, CDR1 is DFQATT and CDR2 is SNEGSKA (reference sequence). V was cut by 6 bases and J by 4 bases, with 19 bases left in between. CDR3 size: 15 residues. CDR3 DNA: TGCAGTGCACCACCGACTAGGAACGGTTACAATGAGCAGTTCTTC. Its protein product is CSAPPTRNGYNEQFF.

In this sample, this clonotype turned up a few times. The chain carries TRBV20-1 and TRBJ2-1; D may be TRBD2 (6 bases). The CDR3 spans 15 residues. V was pared by 3 bases and J by 5 bases, with 17 bases between. Per germline, CDR1 DFQATT and CDR2 SNEGSKA (reference sequence). The CDR3 nucleotides read TGCAGTGCTAGGATCCGACTAGGATCCCACAATGAGCAGTTCTTC. It yields the protein CSARIRLGSHNEQFF.

The chain uses TRBV20-1 and TRBJ2-7; 8 positions match TRBD1. V gave up 4 bases and J gave up 5 bases; unmatched junction bases: 7. CDR1 is DFQATT and CDR2 is SNEGSKA in the germline V gene (reference sequence). This CDR3 region has 13 residues. As DNA, the CDR3 is TGCAGTGCTACCTCCCCCAGGGGGCACGAGCAGTACTTC. As protein: CSATSPRGHEQYF.

In its sample, this clonotype was seen a few times. CDR3 sequence reads: CSALRLAGHNEQFF. The CDR3 DNA reads TGCAGTGCATTACGACTAGCGGGACACAATGAGCAGTTCTTC. The chain links TRBV20-1 to TRBJ2-1; TRBD2 matches at 11 bases. V gave up 6 bases and J gave up 5 bases; unmatched junction bases: 6. This CDR3 is built from 14 residues. CDR1 and CDR2 from the germline V gene are DFQATT and SNEGSKA (reference sequence).

This rearrangement joins TRBV6-5 to TRBJ2-2, with TRBD2 as a possible D gene (6 bases). The CDR3 runs to 15 residues. The germline V gene has CDR1 MNHEY and CDR2 SVGAGI. With 4 bases removed from V and 8 bases from J, the gap between germline ends came to 17 bases. CDR3 amino acids: CASSFETLASGELFF. The CDR3 DNA reads as TGTGCCAGCAGTTTCGAGACACTAGCTTCAGGGGAGCTGTTTTTT.

This chain joins TRBV29-1 and TRBJ1-1, with TRBD1 matching over 8 bases. The CDR3 length is 12 residues. CDR1 and CDR2 (germline): SQVTM, ANQGSEA. V lost 7 bases and J lost 11; bases outside the gene matches: 12. CDR3 residues: CSAATGDGVAFF. The CDR3 bases are TGCAGCGCTGCGACAGGGGACGGTGTGGCTTTCTTT.

This clonotype was detected only a few times. This rearrangement joins TRBV9 to TRBJ2-5; D tentatively reads TRBD1 or TRBD2 (5 bases each). The V and J ends lost 3 bases and 1 base respectively, with 19 bases between them. The germline V gene has CDR1 SGDLS and CDR2 YYNGEE. This CDR3 region has 17 residues. The CDR3 DNA is TGTGCCAGCAGCGCGGACCGGGACCCTCGAAGCCAAGAGACCCAGTACTTC. It encodes CASSADRDPRSQETQYF.

The chain joins TRBV7-2 to TRBJ2-1; TRBD2 matches at 8 bases. The trim removed 1 base at V and 8 bases at J, leaving 10 bases unmatched. The CDR3 totals 16 residues. CDR1 is SGHTA, CDR2 FQGNSA, per germline. CDR3 in amino acids: CASSLESGSMLDEQFF. CDR3 DNA sequence: TGTGCCAGCAGCTTAGAGAGCGGGAGCATGTTGGATGAGCAGTTCTTC.

This clonotype has more than one count but fewer than ten. The chain carries TRBV20-1 and TRBJ2-3; the match to TRBD2 covers 13 bases. This CDR3 is built from 13 residues. V lost 8 bases and J lost 3; bases outside the gene matches: 2. Germline V gene lookup returns CDR1 DFQATT and CDR2 SNEGSKA (reference sequence). CDR3 sequence reads: CSLLAGGTDTQYF. In nucleotides, the CDR3 is TGCAGTCTACTAGCGGGGGGGACAGATACGCAGTATTTT.

The chain recombines TRBV20-1 with TRBJ1-4, with D tentatively TRBD1 (5 bases). V was shortened by 3 bases and J by 2 bases, with 7 bases between the two germline ends. The CDR3 loop spans 13 amino acids. Looked up from germline, CDR1 is DFQATT and CDR2 is SNEGSKA (reference sequence). In nucleotides, the CDR3 is TGCAGTGCTAGCCCAGGGACTAATGAAAAACTGTTTTTT. It is translated as CSASPGTNEKLFF.

The V gene is TRBV20-1, the J gene TRBJ1-1; 10 bases align to TRBD1. J gave up 1 base and V 3 bases, and 5 bases lay outside the gene matches. CDR3 length equals 15 residues. CDR1 and CDR2 (germline): DFQATT, SNEGSKA (reference sequence). DNA for the CDR3: TGCAGTGCTAGGACAGGGGGCTACCCGAACACTGAAGCTTTCTTT. This codes for CSARTGGYPNTEAFF.

V gene TRBV20-1 combines with J gene TRBJ2-3, with D uncertain. Trimming removed 3 bases from V and 3 bases from J, with 13 bases in between. CDR1 is DFQATT and CDR2 is SNEGSKA in the germline V gene (reference sequence). The CDR3 is made up of 14 amino acids. The CDR3 DNA follows: TGCAGTGCTAGTCGGCTGGGGTCTACAGATACGCAGTATTTT. Encoded protein: CSASRLGSTDTQYF.